The rows below give T cell receptor beta chains drawn from one sample of a study of blood T cell repertoires in COVID-19. The method was immunoSEQ multiplex PCR; TCRdb's version includes in-frame clones alone and lacks a portion of them. The sample includes 250,000 to 350,000 clones, about nine tenths of them seen just once. Sequenced sample: peripheral blood. These TCRs come from a woman aged 45-59 years who had recovered from COVID-19. CDR3s include the opening cysteine and the closing phenylalanine or tryptophan. A D gene is named only where the DNA matches it firmly. Size is omitted from some rows. Given values are once, few, many or a class for expanded clones.

v_call: TRBV6-5
cdr3_length: 14
clone_size: NA
j_call: TRBJ2-7
d_call: TRBD1
cdr3_nt: TGTGCCAGCAGTTACTCGAAGGGGGCCGACGAGCAGTACTTC
cdr3_aa: CASSYSKGADEQYF

v_call: TRBV5-1
cdr3_length: 14
clone_size: NA
j_call: TRBJ1-1
d_call: TRBD1
cdr3_nt: TGCGCCAGCAACCTTCGACAGGGGGACACTGAAGCTTTCTTT
cdr3_aa: CASNLRQGDTEAFF

v_call: TRBV7-2
cdr3_length: 13
clone_size: NA
j_call: TRBJ1-2
d_call: TRBD1
cdr3_nt: TGTGCCAGCAGCTTACGACAGGGGTTTGGCTACACCTTC
cdr3_aa: CASSLRQGFGYTF

v_call: TRBV9
cdr3_length: 15
clone_size: once
j_call: TRBJ2-3
d_call: TRBD2
cdr3_nt: TGTGCCAGCAGCGCCCAGCGGGATCGCACAGATACGCAGTATTTT
cdr3_aa: CASSAQRDRTDTQYF

v_call: TRBV27
cdr3_length: 14
clone_size: NA
j_call: TRBJ2-3
d_call: TRBD1
cdr3_nt: TGTGCCAGCAGTCGGGACAGGGTAACAGATACGCAGTATTTT
cdr3_aa: CASSRDRVTDTQYF

v_call: TRBV7-2
cdr3_length: 15
clone_size: NA
j_call: TRBJ2-5
d_call: TRBD1
cdr3_nt: TGTGCCAGCAGCCTGCCGGGACAGAGCGTGAAGACCCAGTACTTC
cdr3_aa: CASSLPGQSVKTQYF

v_call: TRBV7-2
cdr3_length: 14
clone_size: NA
j_call: TRBJ2-3
d_call: NA
cdr3_nt: TGTGCCAGCAGCTTAGCGGGGGCTGTAGATACGCAGTATTTT
cdr3_aa: CASSLAGAVDTQYF

v_call: TRBV10-3
cdr3_length: 17
clone_size: NA
j_call: TRBJ1-2
d_call: TRBD1
cdr3_nt: TGTGCCATCAGTGTCAACCTTCCGGGACAGGGGGCAGGAGGCTACACCTTC
cdr3_aa: CAISVNLPGQGAGGYTF

v_call: TRBV6-4
cdr3_length: 13
clone_size: few
j_call: TRBJ1-6
d_call: TRBD1
cdr3_nt: TGTGCCAGCGGACAGGGGGATAATTCACCCCTCCACTTT
cdr3_aa: CASGQGDNSPLHF

v_call: TRBV4-2
cdr3_length: 19
clone_size: NA
j_call: TRBJ1-2
d_call: TRBD1
cdr3_nt: TGTGCCAGCAGCCAAGAGGGCCTTTCTACAGGGGGCGCTGGCTATGGCTACACCTTC
cdr3_aa: CASSQEGLSTGGAGYGYTF

v_call: TRBV7-2
cdr3_length: 18
clone_size: NA
j_call: TRBJ2-1
d_call: TRBD2
cdr3_nt: TGTGCCAGCAGTTTAGCTCGAAGGGCGGGAGCGGGAACGGATGAGCAGTTCTTC
cdr3_aa: CASSLARRAGAGTDEQFF